The sequence of this T cell receptor beta chain was determined in a study of shared clonotypes between healthy human individuals. Every donor was a Caucasian adult from Nashville, Tennessee. Per germline, CDR1 SNHLY and CDR2 FYNNEI. This CDR3 is 11 amino acids long. The germline V and J ends were trimmed by 7 bases and 6 bases, with 10 bases remaining between them. Original processing methods: Junction-only immunoSEQ sequences carried no quality scores, so filtering differed. The assay was immunoSEQ multiplex PCR, and TCRdb's table has in-frame clones only and misses some. That table gives V, J and clone size, and the DNA gave D and trimming. The repertoire holds 550,000 to 600,000 clones, with roughly 79% as singletons. This clone has only one observation.

The chain has TRBV2 and TRBJ2-7, with D perhaps matching TRBD2 (5 bases). The sample taken for sequencing was PBMCs. The sequence came from a woman between 40 and 55 years old in good health. Some clones in this sample may be carry-over from other donors' samples. This chain's CDR3 is CASKGVGEQYF. The CDR3 nucleotides read TGTGCCAGCAAGGGAGTGGGCGAGCAGTACTTC.